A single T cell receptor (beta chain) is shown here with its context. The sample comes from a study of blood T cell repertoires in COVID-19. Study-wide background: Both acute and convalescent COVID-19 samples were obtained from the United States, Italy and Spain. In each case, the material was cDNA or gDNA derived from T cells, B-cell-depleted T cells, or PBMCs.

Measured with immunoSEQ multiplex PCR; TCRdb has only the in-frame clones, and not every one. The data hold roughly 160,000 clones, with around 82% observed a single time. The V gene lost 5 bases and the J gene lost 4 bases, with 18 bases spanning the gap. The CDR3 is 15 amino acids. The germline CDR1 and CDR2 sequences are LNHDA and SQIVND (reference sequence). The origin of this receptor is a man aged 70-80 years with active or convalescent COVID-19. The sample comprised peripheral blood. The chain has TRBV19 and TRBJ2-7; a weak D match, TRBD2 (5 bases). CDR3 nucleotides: TGTGCCAGTAGTCGAAAGTCACCCGAGGGATACGAGCAGTACTTC. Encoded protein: CASSRKSPEGYEQYF.